A single sample is the source of the 22 T cell receptor beta chains below, sequenced in a study of cytomegalovirus exposure and HLA in healthy donors (dated by TCRdb to 2016 to 2017). Libraries were prepared through the immunoSEQ multiplex PCR assay. For the multiplex PCR, a mixture combining 60 forward primers for TCR Vbeta segments and 13 reverse primers for TCR Jbeta segments was used. TCRdb holds this immuneACCESS table with in-frame rearrangements only. Some clones are missing; in checked studies, unresolved V genes explain under half, and the rest has no known cause. The sample table contains around 190,000 clones; only one count was recorded for 65% to 90% of them. Of the sample, about 2% falls within the top ten clones. The sequenced sample was PBMCs. The receptors come from a woman aged 50 to 65 in good health and CMV-seronegative.

In its sample, this clone was seen once. This chain uses TRBV18 with TRBJ2-1; D may be TRBD2 (6 bases). Trimming stripped 4 bases from V and 3 bases from J, with 19 bases between. This CDR3 spans 17 amino acids. Per the germline V gene, CDR1 is KGHSH and CDR2 is LQKENI. The CDR3, as DNA: TGTGCCAGCTCACTAGGGACTCCAGGTGTAGGCTACAATGAGCAGTTCTTC. This sequence encodes CASSLGTPGVGYNEQFF.

The J gene is TRBJ2-5, the V gene TRBV13, with 8 positions matching TRBD1. The CDR3 is 14 residues long. The V gene end was trimmed by 4 bases and the J gene end by 5 bases; junction bases not matched to a gene: 6. Germline-derived CDR1 and CDR2 are PRHDT and FYEKMQ (reference sequence). The CDR3 loop is CASSSRTGKETQYF. The CDR3 nucleotides are TGTGCCAGCAGCTCGCGGACAGGGAAGGAGACCCAGTACTTC. Looking up the rest from reference TRBV13 and TRBJ2-5 gives the full variable domain: AAGVIQSPRHLIKEKRETATLKCYPIPRHDTVYWYQQGPGQDPQFLISFYEKMQSDKGSIPDRFSAQQFSDYHSELNMSSLELGDSALYFCASSSRTGKETQYFGPGTRLLVL.

The rearrangement joins TRBV7-7 to TRBJ2-5, with 8 bases matching TRBD2. V lost 5 bases to trimming and J lost 5 bases; unmatched junction nucleotides: 7. The V gene's germline CDR1 is SSHAT and CDR2 FNYEAQ (reference sequence). The CDR3 extends over 14 amino acids. CDR3: CASSRSGTSETQYF. CDR3 DNA sequence: TGTGCCAGCAGCCGTAGCGGGACTTCGGAGACCCAGTACTTC.

The chain combines TRBV21-1 with TRBJ2-4; the table's D call TRBD2 went unverified against the DNA. TRBV21-1 is reported as a pseudogene. CDR3 size: 18 residues. CDR3 coding DNA: TGTGCCAGCAAGAAGGGACTAGCGGGAGGGTTAGCCAAAAACATTCAGTACTTC. Residues: CASKKGLAGGLAKNIQYF.

The CDR3 sequence is CASSNTAGGSYNEQFF. The CDR3 bases are TGTGCCAGCAGTAACACAGCGGGAGGATCCTACAATGAGCAGTTCTTC. The chain employs TRBV18 and TRBJ2-1, with 9 bases lining up with TRBD2. The length of the CDR3 is 16 residues. The germline CDR1 and CDR2 sequences are KGHSH and LQKENI. V trimming: 8 bases; J trimming: 1 base; junction bases outside the gene matches: 9.

This clone has just one count. CDR3 sequence: CASSLELAGASTDTQYF. In nucleotides, the CDR3 is TGTGCCAGCAGCTTAGAACTAGCGGGAGCCAGCACAGATACGCAGTATTTT. The chain combines TRBV7-9 with TRBJ2-3; 11 bases are shared with TRBD2. The V segment lost 1 base and the J segment 0 bases; nucleotides outside the gene matches: 3. The CDR3 is 17 residues long. The germline V gene encodes CDR1 SEHNR and CDR2 FQNEAQ (reference sequence).

The CDR3 is CASSQDPAGTGGLRDTQYF. CDR3 nucleotides: TGCGCCAGCAGCCAAGACCCAGCGGGGACAGGGGGCCTAAGAGATACGCAGTATTTT. V is TRBV4-3 and J is TRBJ2-3, with 12 bases matching TRBD1. The CDR3 contains 19 residues. Trimming cost V 0 bases and J 5 bases; bases outside gene matches: 12. Germline CDR1 is LGHNA and CDR2 is YSLEER.

The genes are TRBV4-3 and TRBJ1-3; D might be TRBD1 (6 bases). V lost 1 base and J 4 bases, leaving 8 bases between the germline ends. The CDR3 runs to 14 residues. Germline assignment: CDR1 LGHNA and CDR2 YSLEER. The CDR3 coding sequence is TGCGCCAGCAGCCAAGTACAGGGCGGAAACACCATATATTTT. It yields the protein CASSQVQGGNTIYF.

This chain connects TRBV25-1 to TRBJ1-2; D may be TRBD1 (5 bases). CDR3 length equals 14 residues. V was shortened by 3 bases and J by 5 bases, with 13 bases between the two germline ends. Germline CDR1 MGHDK, CDR2 SYGVNS. CDR3 nucleotide sequence: TGTGCCAGCAGTGAGGGGGGGAGGAAATATGGCTACACCTTC. Protein product: CASSEGGRKYGYTF.

The chain recombines TRBV19 with TRBJ1-2, with 8 bases fitting TRBD1. The V gene end was trimmed by 7 bases and the J gene end by 1 base; junction bases not matched to a gene: 8. Germline-derived CDR1 and CDR2 are LNHDA and SQIVND (reference sequence). This CDR3 comprises 15 residues. Here the CDR3 DNA reads TGTGCCAGTATGGATGCAGGGGGCGTTAACTATGGCTACACCTTC. Amino acid sequence: CASMDAGGVNYGYTF.

This clone was counted a single time. V gene TRBV18 combines with J gene TRBJ1-1; unclear D gene. The CDR3 has 15 residues. V dropped 2 bases and J dropped 0 bases, with 10 bases sitting between them. The germline CDR1 and CDR2 sequences are KGHSH and LQKENI. CDR3: CASSPNGAMNTEAFF. In nucleotides, the CDR3 is TGTGCCAGCTCACCAAACGGAGCCATGAACACTGAAGCTTTCTTT.

This sequence joins TRBV28 and TRBJ2-7; D possibly corresponds to TRBD1 (6 bases). Germline V gene lookup returns CDR1 MDHEN and CDR2 SYDVKM. Trimming removed 6 bases at V and 3 bases at J, with 15 bases between. CDR3 length: 14 residues. DNA for the CDR3: TGTGCCAGCAGGGGGTCTATCAGGGGCTACGAGCAGTACTTC. It specifies CASRGSIRGYEQYF.

CDR3 protein: CASGIAGGPDTQYF. In DNA, the CDR3 is TGTGCCAGCGGTATAGCGGGAGGGCCGGATACGCAGTATTTT. The chain links TRBV6-5 to TRBJ2-3; the match to TRBD2 covers 11 bases. V gave up 8 bases and J gave up 6 bases; unmatched junction bases: 7. Germline CDR1 and CDR2: MNHEY and SVGAGI. This CDR3 spans 14 amino acids.

The V call is TRBV6-5, the J call TRBJ2-3, with D maybe TRBD2 (6 bases). Per germline, CDR1 MNHEY and CDR2 SVGAGI. The CDR3 totals 14 residues. Trimming took off 6 bases at V and 6 bases at J, with 16 bases between the two ends. In nucleotides, the CDR3 is TGTGCCAGCAGGGGTCTCGGGAGTTCGGATACGCAGTATTTT. Its translation: CASRGLGSSDTQYF.

The chain employs TRBV7-2 and TRBJ1-4; no clear D gene. V shed 2 bases and J shed 8 bases, with 12 bases lying between them. CDR1 and CDR2 from the germline V gene are SGHTA and FQGNSA. The CDR3 length is 14 residues. CDR3 sequence: CASSLSDGLEKLFF. CDR3 coding DNA: TGTGCCAGCAGCTTAAGCGATGGTTTGGAAAAACTGTTTTTT.

The V gene is TRBV30, the J gene TRBJ1-5; D gene uncertain. Germline-derived CDR1 and CDR2 are GTSNPN and SVGIG (reference sequence). V was trimmed by 3 bases and J by 5 bases, leaving 14 bases between them. The CDR3 length is 14 residues. This CDR3 reads CAWRSGILDQPQHF. CDR3 coding DNA: TGTGCCTGGAGATCGGGGATCTTGGATCAGCCCCAGCATTTT.

The V gene is TRBV7-2, the J gene TRBJ1-3, with a possible D match to TRBD1 (6 bases). The CDR3 has 15 residues. Germline lookup yields CDR1 SGHTA and CDR2 FQGNSA. The V end lost 6 bases, the J end lost 1 base, and 13 bases lay between the germline ends. The CDR3 sequence: CASRLTGQSGNTIYF. CDR3 in DNA: TGTGCCAGCAGGTTAACAGGGCAATCTGGAAACACCATATATTTT.

V gene TRBV19 combines with J gene TRBJ1-4; no reliable D call. Germline V gives CDR1 LNHDA, CDR2 SQIVND (reference sequence). The CDR3 sequence is 15 residues long. V lost 6 bases to trimming and J lost 7 bases, with 18 bases between them. In DNA form, the CDR3 reads TGTGCCAGTAGAAGAGCGGGATCTAGTAGTGAAAAACTGTTTTTT. It codes for CASRRAGSSSEKLFF.

This chain links TRBV28 with TRBJ2-1; 12 bases agree with TRBD2. V dropped 5 bases and J dropped 2; count of bases not matched to a gene: 4. Germline V CDR1 and CDR2: MDHEN, SYDVKM. There are 16 residues in the CDR3. The CDR3 here is CASSARLAGAYNEQFF. The CDR3 DNA is TGTGCCAGCAGTGCCCGACTAGCGGGAGCCTACAATGAGCAGTTCTTC. The full variable domain, with the rest looked up from reference TRBV28 and TRBJ2-1, is DVKVTQSSRYLVKRTGEKVFLECVQDMDHENMFWYRQDPGLGLRLIYFSYDVKMKEKGDIPEGYSVSREKKERFSLILESASTNQTSMYLCASSARLAGAYNEQFFGPGTRLTVL.

V is TRBV21-1 and J is TRBJ2-7; TRBD2, the D gene given by the table, was not confirmed from the DNA. TRBV21-1 is annotated as a pseudogene. This CDR3 is 15 amino acids long. The CDR3 is CASTRMGGLVYEQYF. The CDR3, as DNA: TGTGCCAGCACCAGAATGGGAGGCTTAGTCTACGAGCAGTACTTC.

The CDR3 sequence: CASSTGSSGQYF. The CDR3 region has the DNA TGTGCCAGCAGCACCGGGTCCTCCGGGCAGTACTTC. The chain links TRBV11-3 to TRBJ2-7; D is unclear. This CDR3 is 12 amino acids long. CDR1 and CDR2 (germline): SGHNT, YENEEA. V gave up 5 bases and J gave up 9 bases, with 14 bases separating them.

The V call is TRBV5-4, the J call TRBJ2-2, with TRBD2 matching 9 bases. V was pared by 0 bases and J by 5 bases, with 11 bases of the junction left unmatched. Germline CDR1 reads SGHNT; CDR2 reads YYREEE (reference sequence). The CDR3 has 18 residues. The CDR3 reads CASSLGAGGPLRTGELFF. The CDR3 region has the DNA TGTGCCAGCAGCTTGGGGGCGGGAGGGCCCTTGAGAACCGGGGAGCTGTTTTTT.